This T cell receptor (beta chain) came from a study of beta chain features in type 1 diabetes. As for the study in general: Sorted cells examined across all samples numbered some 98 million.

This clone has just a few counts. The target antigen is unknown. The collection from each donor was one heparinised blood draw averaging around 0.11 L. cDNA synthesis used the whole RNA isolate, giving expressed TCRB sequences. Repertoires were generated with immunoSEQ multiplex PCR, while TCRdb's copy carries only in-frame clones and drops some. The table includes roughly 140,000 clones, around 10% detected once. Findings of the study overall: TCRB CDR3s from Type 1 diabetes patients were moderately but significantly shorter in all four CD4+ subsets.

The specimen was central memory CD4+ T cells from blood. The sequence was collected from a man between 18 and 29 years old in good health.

The CDR3 region is CASSERGDEQFF. The DNA for the CDR3 is TGTGCCAGCAGTGAAAGGGGCGATGAGCAGTTCTTC. V gene TRBV2 combines with J gene TRBJ2-1, with TRBD1 as a possible D gene (5 bases). From germline, CDR1 is SNHLY and CDR2 FYNNEI. The CDR3 extends over 12 amino acids. Trimming cost V 2 bases and J 8 bases, with 7 bases left between them.